Detailed here is one T cell receptor beta chain. The antigen is not known. Time point given: pretreatment peripheral blood. TCRdb keeps only in-frame clones here, not all; method: immunoSEQ multiplex PCR. Among roughly 55,000 clones, around 83% were seen once, and the ten largest hold roughly 20%. The V and J ends lost 0 bases and 1 base, in that order; junction bases with no gene match: 6. The germline CDR1 and CDR2 sequences are MGHRA and YSYEKL. The CDR3 spans 17 residues. These data originate in a study of PD-L1 blockade in urothelial cancer. Study context: Patients commenced intravenous atezolizumab, 1,200 mg every 3 weeks, in 2014. Analyses were performed on blood at 3 weeks after treatment start (the second dose) and at 6 weeks.

Overall study results and limits: When pretreatment blood TCR clonality was below the median, it predicted better survival.

This sequence joins TRBV4-1 and TRBJ2-7; TRBD2 matches at 10 bases. This sequence originates from a man aged 55 to 70 with urothelial cancer. The sample consisted of PBMCs, taken around atezolizumab (anti-PD-L1) treatment. As DNA, the CDR3 is TGCGCCAGCAGCCAAGATCGGACTAGCGGAACGTCCTACGAGCAGTACTTC. Amino acid sequence: CASSQDRTSGTSYEQYF.